The present entry profiles one T cell receptor (beta chain) with its context. Germline CDR1 and CDR2: KGHSH and LQKENI. CDR3 length: 16 residues. V was shortened by 0 bases and J by 5 bases, with 16 bases between the two germline ends. The PCR used 60 Vbeta and 13 Jbeta primers. Sequencing used immunoSEQ multiplex PCR; TCRdb keeps in-frame clones, though not all of them. This sample carries some 170,000 clones, over 70% of them seen once, and the ten largest clones take around 5%. The data are from a study of cytomegalovirus exposure and HLA in healthy donors. This clonotype was obtained from a man in his thirties or forties in good health and CMV-seronegative. V and J are TRBV18 and TRBJ1-2, with no clear D. The sequenced sample was PBMCs. The CDR3 spells CASSPPGQSELYGYTF. The CDR3 coding sequence is TGTGCCAGCTCACCACCTGGGCAGAGTGAGCTTTATGGCTACACCTTC.